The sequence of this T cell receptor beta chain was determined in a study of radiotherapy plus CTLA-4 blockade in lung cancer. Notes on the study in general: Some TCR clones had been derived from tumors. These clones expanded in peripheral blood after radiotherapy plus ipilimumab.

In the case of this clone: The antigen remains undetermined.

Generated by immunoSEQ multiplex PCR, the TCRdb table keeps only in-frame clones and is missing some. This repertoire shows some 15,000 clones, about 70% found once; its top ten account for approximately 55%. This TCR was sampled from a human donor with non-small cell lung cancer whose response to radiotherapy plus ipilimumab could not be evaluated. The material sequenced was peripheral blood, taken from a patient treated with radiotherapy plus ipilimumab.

CDR3 sequence reads: CAISESQTAMNTEAFF. CDR3 bases: TGTGCCATCAGTGAGTCCCAGACAGCCATGAACACTGAAGCTTTCTTT. The rearrangement links TRBV10-3 to TRBJ1-1; maybe TRBD1 (5 bases). V lost 0 bases and J lost 0, with 11 bases in between. Germline V gene data show CDR1 as ENHRY and CDR2 as SYGVKD. The CDR3 sequence is 16 residues long.